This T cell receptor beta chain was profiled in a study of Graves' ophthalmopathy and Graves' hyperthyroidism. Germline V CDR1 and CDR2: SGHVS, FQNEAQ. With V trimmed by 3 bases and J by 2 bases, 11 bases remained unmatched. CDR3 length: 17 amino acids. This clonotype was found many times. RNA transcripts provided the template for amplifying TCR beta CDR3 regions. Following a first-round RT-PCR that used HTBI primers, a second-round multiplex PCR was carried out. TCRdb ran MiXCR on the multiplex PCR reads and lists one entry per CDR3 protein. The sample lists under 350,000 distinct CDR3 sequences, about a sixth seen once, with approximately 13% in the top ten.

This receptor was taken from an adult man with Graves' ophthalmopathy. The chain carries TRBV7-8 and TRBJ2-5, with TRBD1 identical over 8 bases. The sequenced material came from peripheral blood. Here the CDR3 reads CASSFPRTGFMQETQYF. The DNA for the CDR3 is TGTGCCAGCAGCTTCCCCAGGACAGGGTTTATGCAAGAGACCCAGTACTTC.